The T cell receptor beta chain described here comes from a study of memory CD4+ T cells and cytomegalovirus serostatus. Turning to the study itself: This sample comes from healthy Belgian adults, about nine CMV seropositive, 24 seronegative.

Study-level points and caveats: Each of approximately 73 CMV-associated TCRbeta sequences occurred in one to five individuals.

Single viable CD3+CD4+CD8-CD45RO+ cells were sorted as the memory CD4+ T cells. The CDR3 totals 15 residues. The germline V gene has CDR1 LNHDA and CDR2 SQIVND (reference sequence). Trimming left V 7 bases short and J 0 bases short, with 13 bases between. Sequencing used immunoSEQ multiplex PCR; TCRdb keeps in-frame clones, though not all of them. Found here are tens of thousands of clones, around 74% of them singletons; the top ten hold 0.63%. A remark on this clone: Its antigen is currently unknown.

This receptor was obtained from an adult in good health and CMV-seronegative. Some clones in this sample may be carry-over from other donors' samples. The sequencing sample was made of memory CD4+ T cells from blood. This chain uses TRBV19 with TRBJ1-3; D is undetermined. CDR3 bases: TGTGCCAGTACCCCCGACCGTTACTCTGGAAACACCATATATTTT. Translated: CASTPDRYSGNTIYF.